This T cell receptor (beta chain) comes out of a study of cytomegalovirus exposure and HLA in healthy donors. General study results and limits: In a later analysis, HLA-associated TCR beta chains were more clonally expanded than equally common others.

It was with 60 Vbeta and 13 Jbeta primers that the PCR ran. Methods used by the authors: As a later analysis found, there were 80 million or so unique TCR beta chains, of which 8.5 million to 14 million were shared. The assay was immunoSEQ multiplex PCR, and TCRdb's table has in-frame clones only and misses some. Clone size and V and J calls were adopted from that table, with D and trimming inferred from the DNA. The sample comprises 140,000 to 150,000 clones, over 65% of which are singletons, and about an eighth rests with the top ten. Points on this clone: Its matching antigen is unknown.

Germline CDR1 SGHRS, CDR2 YFSETQ. This CDR3 spans 18 amino acids. V lost 0 bases and J lost 6; bases outside the gene matches: 13. The chain employs TRBV5-1 and TRBJ2-5; 11 nucleotides align to TRBD2. Material: PBMCs. The clonotype was recovered from a man between 35 and 55 years old in good health and CMV-seropositive. The CDR3 region is CASSLAVAGGPGGKTQYF. CDR3 sequence (DNA): TGCGCCAGCAGCTTGGCCGTAGCGGGAGGGCCTGGTGGAAAGACCCAGTACTTC.